This TCR beta chain comes out of a study of early T cells in non-severe SARS-CoV-2 infection. Across the whole study: Alpha and beta chains were unpaired, from unsorted whole-blood bulk RNA.

This clonotype was detected only a few times. The CDR3 is 13 amino acids. Germline V gene sequence: CDR1 LNHNV, CDR2 YYDKDF (reference sequence). The ends were cut back, 6 bases at V and 2 bases at J, with 11 bases in the middle. Individual cDNA molecules were tagged with unique molecular identifiers. Each CDR3 protein is one row after TCRdb ran MiXCR on the 5' RACE reads. The sample holds under 45,000 distinct CDR3 sequences; approximately 7.2% are singletons and the top ten take about an eighth. The sequence came from an adult who was a healthcare worker with PCR-confirmed SARS-CoV-2 infection or an uninfected control (not recorded which). This material consisted of whole blood, taken at baseline. V gene TRBV15 combines with J gene TRBJ2-7; D ambiguous. CDR3 residues: CATRETPTYEQYF. DNA of the CDR3: TGTGCCACCAGAGAGACTCCTACCTACGAGCAGTACTTC. Based on the CDR3 plus reference TRBV15 and TRBJ2-7, the full variable domain is DAMVIQNPRYQVTQFGKPVTLSCSQTLNHNVMYWYQQKSSQAPKLLFHYYDKDFNNEADTPDNFQSRRPNTSFCFLDIRSPGLGDTAMYLCATRETPTYEQYFGPGTRLTVT.